Given below is one T cell receptor beta chain in context. Its antigen remains unknown. Looked up from germline, CDR1 is SEHNR and CDR2 is FQNEAQ (reference sequence). Trimming took off 1 base at V and 0 bases at J, with 7 bases between the two ends. The CDR3 covers 14 residues. The source of the sample is a study of beta chain features in type 1 diabetes. Study-wide context: Regarding age, gender and cell yields, patients proved similar to healthy donors.

Study-level findings and limits: Researchers report that Type 1 diabetes patients had moderately but significantly shorter TCRB CDR3s across all four CD4+ subsets.

Investigators reverse transcribed all isolated RNA, so they sequenced expressed TCRB transcripts. This table comes from immunoSEQ multiplex PCR, and its TCRdb copy is limited to in-frame clones, with some not included. The sample shows 120,000 or so clones, about 18% of them seen only once. This chain connects TRBV7-9 to TRBJ2-7; D is unclear. The source material was central memory CD4+ T cells from blood. The clonotype comes from a young man with type 1 diabetes. The CDR3 protein is CASSLVGSSYEQYF. The CDR3 region has the DNA TGTGCCAGCAGCTTAGTCGGCAGCTCCTACGAGCAGTACTTC.